This T cell receptor beta chain came from a study of T cells after yellow fever vaccination. CDR3 size: 17 residues. Trimming stripped 8 bases from V and 0 bases from J, with 22 bases between. TCRdb analysed the 5' RACE reads with MiXCR anew, one entry per CDR3 protein. The data hold fewer than 650,000 distinct CDR3 sequences, with just over 20% observed a single time. The clonotype originates from a man younger than 35 who received the YFV17D yellow fever vaccine. Material: PBMCs, obtained approximately 20 days after the first yellow fever vaccination. The chain employs TRBV12-3 or TRBV12-4 and TRBJ2-5; D could derive from TRBD1 or TRBD2 (7 bases each). The chain's CDR3 is CASQGGNSKLNQETQYF. In DNA, the CDR3 is TGTGCCAGCCAGGGGGGGAACAGCAAACTTAACCAAGAGACCCAGTACTTC.